Listed below are T cell receptor beta chains from one sample, sequenced in a study of T cell responses to AZD1222 COVID-19 vaccine. TCRdb keeps only in-frame clones here, not all; method: immunoSEQ multiplex PCR. The sample contains under 150,000 clones, more than 85% of which appear only once. The input for sequencing was peripheral blood, taken on day 0 of AZD1222 vaccination. Every receptor here comes from an adult in good health. The conserved cysteine and the conserved F or W are not part of the CDR3 here. Each record gives: clone size, V gene, J gene, CDR3 protein. Clone size is shown for a subset of rows, as once, few, many or a class of expanded clone.

clone size: -
V gene: TRBV4-3
J gene: TRBJ1-1
CDR3 protein: ASSYDGGNEAF

clone size: -
V gene: TRBV12-3/TRBV12-4
J gene: TRBJ2-7
CDR3 protein: ASSSSGSYEQY

clone size: -
V gene: TRBV12-3/TRBV12-4
J gene: TRBJ1-5
CDR3 protein: ASSLDSYQPQH

clone size: -
V gene: TRBV29-1
J gene: TRBJ1-1
CDR3 protein: SAGEAGAF

clone size: -
V gene: TRBV19
J gene: TRBJ2-3
CDR3 protein: ASSGQGRDTQY

clone size: -
V gene: TRBV4-1
J gene: TRBJ1-3
CDR3 protein: ASSQVSIWDSGNTIY

clone size: -
V gene: TRBV6-5
J gene: TRBJ2-1
CDR3 protein: ASRGQGGDEQF

clone size: -
V gene: TRBV5-4
J gene: TRBJ2-1
CDR3 protein: ASRRGGPRSYNEQF

clone size: -
V gene: TRBV5-1
J gene: TRBJ1-2
CDR3 protein: ASSLGGNGYT

clone size: -
V gene: TRBV6-2/TRBV6-3
J gene: TRBJ2-5
CDR3 protein: ASSPTWDRGGETQY

clone size: -
V gene: TRBV11-2
J gene: TRBJ2-7
CDR3 protein: ASSSRGAGGDYEQY

clone size: once
V gene: TRBV4-1
J gene: TRBJ2-7
CDR3 protein: ASSLSAGGPPYEQY

clone size: -
V gene: TRBV19
J gene: TRBJ2-7
CDR3 protein: ASSPRDRASYEQY

clone size: -
V gene: TRBV30
J gene: TRBJ1-1
CDR3 protein: ASGAGGGKNTEAF

clone size: -
V gene: TRBV15
J gene: TRBJ1-2
CDR3 protein: ATSPQARGLSNYGYT

clone size: -
V gene: TRBV5-4
J gene: TRBJ2-1
CDR3 protein: ASSLVSGILYNEQF

clone size: -
V gene: TRBV7-9
J gene: TRBJ2-5
CDR3 protein: ASSLRAIQSETQY

clone size: -
V gene: TRBV18
J gene: TRBJ1-1
CDR3 protein: ASSRRRTNQNTEAF

clone size: few
V gene: TRBV27
J gene: TRBJ2-1
CDR3 protein: ASSFTAISGVQF

clone size: -
V gene: TRBV6-2/TRBV6-3
J gene: TRBJ2-7
CDR3 protein: ASSRAHPRQDGEQY

clone size: -
V gene: TRBV3-1/TRBV3-2
J gene: TRBJ2-5
CDR3 protein: ASSQDVRVQETQY

clone size: -
V gene: TRBV28
J gene: TRBJ1-1
CDR3 protein: ASSSPWGEGTEAF

clone size: -
V gene: TRBV28
J gene: TRBJ1-4
CDR3 protein: ASNSQVIHEKLF

clone size: -
V gene: TRBV27
J gene: TRBJ1-5
CDR3 protein: ASSRSGTGATSNQPQH

clone size: -
V gene: TRBV7-2
J gene: TRBJ1-2
CDR3 protein: ASSLGLQGARGYT

clone size: -
V gene: TRBV19
J gene: TRBJ1-4
CDR3 protein: ASSPGLTNEKLF

clone size: -
V gene: TRBV4-1
J gene: TRBJ2-1
CDR3 protein: ASSQARLAGGNEQF

clone size: -
V gene: TRBV10-3
J gene: TRBJ1-1
CDR3 protein: AIRPFTLNTEAF

clone size: once
V gene: TRBV28
J gene: TRBJ2-7
CDR3 protein: ASSLAGGFYEQY

clone size: -
V gene: TRBV28
J gene: TRBJ2-7
CDR3 protein: ASSLRDRGRPSYEQY

clone size: -
V gene: TRBV14
J gene: TRBJ1-3
CDR3 protein: ASSLIGRQRSGNTIY

clone size: -
V gene: TRBV2
J gene: TRBJ2-7
CDR3 protein: ASRALFPYEQY

clone size: -
V gene: TRBV7-6
J gene: TRBJ2-2
CDR3 protein: ASTPRESGITGELF

clone size: -
V gene: TRBV29-1
J gene: TRBJ1-1
CDR3 protein: SVEGRDRATEAF

clone size: -
V gene: TRBV5-1
J gene: TRBJ2-3
CDR3 protein: ASSMHGEDTQY

clone size: -
V gene: TRBV5-1
J gene: TRBJ2-7
CDR3 protein: ASSWGPTGTSGYEQY

clone size: -
V gene: TRBV27
J gene: TRBJ1-1
CDR3 protein: ASSLRGQEAF

clone size: once
V gene: TRBV3-1/TRBV3-2
J gene: TRBJ2-7
CDR3 protein: ASSQGNSISYEQY

clone size: -
V gene: TRBV18
J gene: TRBJ1-2
CDR3 protein: ASSPQIPGGDTNYGYT

clone size: -
V gene: TRBV5-5
J gene: TRBJ1-3
CDR3 protein: ASSLVGSSGNTIY

clone size: -
V gene: TRBV6-5
J gene: TRBJ1-2
CDR3 protein: ASSYSREGTYGYT

clone size: -
V gene: TRBV10-3
J gene: TRBJ1-5
CDR3 protein: AISPGTGGSNQPQH

clone size: -
V gene: TRBV5-1
J gene: TRBJ2-1
CDR3 protein: ASSGGTSGRTNEQF

clone size: -
V gene: TRBV7-9
J gene: TRBJ1-3
CDR3 protein: ASSPDITNTIY

clone size: -
V gene: TRBV20-1
J gene: TRBJ1-5
CDR3 protein: SASTGTGGHPQH

clone size: once
V gene: TRBV5-1
J gene: TRBJ2-7
CDR3 protein: ASSLWDRAGDEQY

clone size: -
V gene: TRBV10-3
J gene: TRBJ1-2
CDR3 protein: AIMTGVAGYT

clone size: -
V gene: TRBV28
J gene: TRBJ1-2
CDR3 protein: ASSLVRGVYGYT

clone size: -
V gene: TRBV11-1
J gene: TRBJ2-5
CDR3 protein: ASSLVRTPGAQY

clone size: few
V gene: TRBV27
J gene: TRBJ2-7
CDR3 protein: ASMRADRYEQY

clone size: -
V gene: TRBV7-9
J gene: TRBJ2-5
CDR3 protein: ASSVGTEKETQY

clone size: -
V gene: TRBV19
J gene: TRBJ2-3
CDR3 protein: ASSTPGQGPDTQY

clone size: once
V gene: TRBV6-2/TRBV6-3
J gene: TRBJ2-1
CDR3 protein: ASSRKRPLGASGTDEQF

clone size: -
V gene: TRBV6-5
J gene: TRBJ2-1
CDR3 protein: ASRGPANEQF

clone size: -
V gene: TRBV20-1
J gene: TRBJ2-5
CDR3 protein: SASHGHRGTQY

clone size: once
V gene: TRBV19
J gene: TRBJ2-7
CDR3 protein: ASSSGGTYEQY

clone size: -
V gene: TRBV15
J gene: TRBJ1-4
CDR3 protein: ATRTSAGGGTNEKLF

clone size: -
V gene: TRBV14
J gene: TRBJ1-3
CDR3 protein: ASSQTRAGNTIY

clone size: -
V gene: TRBV18
J gene: TRBJ2-1
CDR3 protein: ASSPRTSGSSYNEQF

clone size: -
V gene: TRBV18
J gene: TRBJ1-1
CDR3 protein: ASSPRGDSSTEAF